Presented here are 29 T cell receptor beta chains from one specimen sequenced in a study of T cells of healthy individuals. TCRdb called the 5' RACE reads again in MiXCR, with one record for every CDR3 protein. The table shows 65,000 to 95,000 distinct CDR3 sequences, with about 5.5% occurring only once. These receptors all come from a female donor in good health.

The gene calls are TRBV6-1 and TRBJ2-7; TRBD1 aligns across 10 bases. V shed 7 bases, J shed 3 bases, and the junction held 15 bases outside the gene matches. Germline CDR1 reads MNHNS; CDR2 reads SASEGT. This CDR3 comprises 17 residues. The DNA for the CDR3 is TGTGCCAGCATGATCCGGGACAGGGGATTCCTTGTCTACGAGCAGTACTTC. Amino acids: CASMIRDRGFLVYEQYF.

The chain couples TRBV30 to TRBJ2-1; D is possibly TRBD2 (5 bases). Germline V gives CDR1 GTSNPN, CDR2 SVGIG (reference sequence). The V and J ends lost 1 base and 8 bases respectively, with 9 bases between them. The CDR3 sequence is 12 residues long. The CDR3 spells CAWSGRFYEQFF. The CDR3 DNA follows: TGTGCCTGGAGTGGGAGGTTTTATGAGCAGTTCTTC.

V gene TRBV7-3 combines with J gene TRBJ2-1; D could derive from TRBD1 or TRBD2 (5 bases each). Germline-derived CDR1 and CDR2 are SGHTA and FQGTGA. The ends were cut back, 0 bases at V and 2 bases at J, with 8 bases in the middle. The CDR3 is 15 residues long. The CDR3 region is CASSLTRGAYNEQFF. The CDR3 coding sequence is TGTGCCAGCAGCTTAACGAGGGGCGCCTACAATGAGCAGTTCTTC.

This clonotype was counted at least ten times. This chain uses TRBV2 with TRBJ2-2; 10 bases match TRBD1. Trimming took 8 bases from V and 1 from J; bases not matched to a gene: 4. Germline V gene sequence: CDR1 SNHLY, CDR2 FYNNEI. The CDR3 runs to 15 residues. DNA for the CDR3: TGTGCCAGCTCCCGGGACAGGGGGAACACCGGGGAGCTGTTTTTT. Translation: CASSRDRGNTGELFF.

The V and J genes are TRBV4-1 and TRBJ1-3; D may be TRBD1 (6 bases). Germline CDR1 and CDR2: MGHRA and YSYEKL. The V and J ends lost 3 bases and 3 bases respectively, with 15 bases between them. The CDR3 runs 16 residues. CDR3 DNA: TGCGCCAGCAGCCAGACGGGCAGGGGTATTGGAAACACCATATATTTT. It codes for CASSQTGRGIGNTIYF.

This clonotype was seen at least ten times. The V gene is TRBV9, the J gene TRBJ1-1; D not resolved. The ends were cut back, 4 bases at V and 4 bases at J, with 11 bases in the middle. CDR3 size: 13 residues. Germline V gene lookup returns CDR1 SGDLS and CDR2 YYNGEE. CDR3 DNA sequence: TGTGCCAGCAGCCCGTATGAGGTCACTGAAGCTTTCTTT. Translated, it gives CASSPYEVTEAFF.

This clonotype turned up a few times. The chain has TRBV3-1 and TRBJ1-4; TRBD1 matches 9 bases. The CDR3 is 14 amino acids. Germline CDR1 is LGHDT and CDR2 is YNNKEL (reference sequence). The junction had 2 bases not matched to a gene; V was cut back by 1 base and J by 8 bases. The chain's CDR3 is CASSQGTGDEKLFF. Written as DNA, the CDR3 is TGTGCCAGCAGCCAAGGGACAGGGGACGAAAAACTGTTTTTT.

This clonotype came up a few times. The chain recombines TRBV27 with TRBJ2-3; 8 bases match TRBD2. Trimming cost V 8 bases and J 4 bases; bases outside gene matches: 14. Germline V gene sequence: CDR1 MNHEY, CDR2 SMNVEV (reference sequence). CDR3 length: 16 residues. In nucleotides, the CDR3 is TGTGCCAGCCGCTTAATGGCGGGGGGAGGCGCAGATACGCAGTATTTT. It translates to CASRLMAGGGADTQYF.

This clonotype was detected many times. The CDR3 DNA sequence: TGTGCCAGCAGTTACCGTGAACGCTCCTACGAGCAGTACTTC. As protein: CASSYRERSYEQYF. The J gene is TRBJ2-7, the V gene TRBV6-5; D not resolved. Germline V gene sequence: CDR1 MNHEY, CDR2 SVGAGI. The CDR3 extends over 14 amino acids. Trimming stripped 2 bases from V and 0 bases from J, with 8 bases between.

This clonotype was seen only a few times. The V gene is TRBV12-3 or TRBV12-4, the J gene TRBJ2-1, with D perhaps assigned TRBD1 or TRBD2 (5 bases each). V was trimmed by 3 bases and J by 4 bases, leaving 16 bases between them. This CDR3 region has 16 residues. CDR3 coding DNA: TGTGCCAGCAGTTTCGGGACCCACTCGGGGTACAATGAGCAGTTCTTC. This translates into CASSFGTHSGYNEQFF.

This clonotype was seen ten or more times. The chain couples TRBV11-2 to TRBJ2-7; 7 bases are a match to TRBD2. J was trimmed by 2 bases and V by 5 bases; bases with no gene match: 9. This CDR3 contains 15 residues. Germline V CDR1 and CDR2: SGHAT, FQNNGV. The CDR3 loop reads CASSPSWGGTYEQYF. The CDR3 coding sequence is TGTGCCAGCAGCCCTTCTTGGGGGGGAACCTACGAGCAGTACTTC.

The sample holds a few counts of this clonotype. This chain uses TRBV5-1 with TRBJ2-7, with 10 bases fitting TRBD2. Germline CDR1 SGHRS, CDR2 YFSETQ. The CDR3 covers 15 residues. With 4 bases clipped from V and 2 bases from J, the junction kept 6 bases outside the gene matches. This chain's CDR3 is CASSPRAGGPYEQYF. DNA for the CDR3: TGCGCCAGCAGCCCCAGAGCGGGAGGGCCCTACGAGCAGTACTTC.

This clonotype appeared many times. The chain uses TRBV29-1 and TRBJ2-7; 8 nucleotides line up with TRBD2. CDR1 and CDR2 from the germline V gene are SQVTM and ANQGSEA. Unmatched junction bases numbered 11, after V lost 3 bases and J lost 7 bases. The CDR3 has 14 residues. The CDR3 loop reads CSVEANPAGAEQYF. In nucleotides, the CDR3 is TGCAGCGTTGAGGCCAACCCAGCGGGGGCGGAGCAGTACTTC.

The V call is TRBV3-1, the J call TRBJ2-2, with 7 bases lining up with TRBD1. Germline V gene lookup returns CDR1 LGHDT and CDR2 YNNKEL (reference sequence). The CDR3 contains 14 residues. Trimming took 4 bases from V and 8 from J; bases not matched to a gene: 7. CDR3 in DNA: TGTGCCAGCAGCCTCCGACAGGGCACGGGGGAGCTGTTTTTT. Its protein product is CASSLRQGTGELFF.

This clonotype was counted at least ten times. The chain combines TRBV29-1 with TRBJ1-4; D remains ambiguous. CDR1 SQVTM and CDR2 ANQGSEA come from the germline V gene. The CDR3 totals 13 residues. V shed 7 bases and J shed 0 bases, with 9 bases lying between them. The CDR3: CSGRRTTNEKLFF. In nucleotides, the CDR3 is TGCAGCGGGAGGCGAACAACTAATGAAAAACTGTTTTTT.

There are many counts of this clonotype. The chain carries TRBV25-1 and TRBJ2-2; D gene uncertain. There are 12 residues in the CDR3. Germline CDR1 MGHDK, CDR2 SYGVNS. Trimming removed 4 bases at V and 3 bases at J, with 3 bases between. CDR3 loop: CASSGDTGELFF. CDR3 in DNA: TGTGCCAGCAGTGGGGACACCGGGGAGCTGTTTTTT.

This clonotype was observed a handful of times. The chain uses TRBV5-1 and TRBJ2-5, with 9 bases identical to TRBD1. V was pared by 0 bases and J by 2 bases, with 8 bases of the junction left unmatched. The germline gives CDR1 SGHRS, CDR2 YFSETQ. The CDR3 length is 17 residues. This CDR3 is CASSLAPGTGTQETQYF. The CDR3 DNA reads as TGCGCCAGCAGCTTGGCCCCAGGGACAGGGACTCAAGAGACCCAGTACTTC.

Only a few counts were recorded for this clonotype. J is TRBJ2-7 and V is TRBV2; weak D call: TRBD1 (5 bases). V was clipped by 10 bases and J by 5 bases, with 15 bases between them. From germline, CDR1 is SNHLY and CDR2 FYNNEI. The CDR3 length is 12 residues. CDR3 region: CATKVKGNEQYF. Here the CDR3 DNA reads TGTGCCACCAAGGTGAAGGGGAACGAGCAGTACTTC.

The chain recombines TRBV19 with TRBJ2-1; 16 bases map to TRBD2. Germline CDR1 reads LNHDA; CDR2 reads SQIVND (reference sequence). This CDR3 has 15 residues. The V gene end was trimmed by 5 bases and the J gene end by 9 bases; junction bases not matched to a gene: 4. In DNA, the CDR3 is TGTGCCAGTAGTGTCGGGACTAGCGGGAGGGGTGAGCAGTTCTTC. Translating it yields CASSVGTSGRGEQFF. Full variable domain (rest looked up from reference TRBV19 and TRBJ2-1): DGGITQSPKYLFRKEGQNVTLSCEQNLNHDAMYWYRQDPGQGLRLIYYSQIVNDFQKGDIAEGYSVSREKKESFPLTVTSAQKNPTAFYLCASSVGTSGRGEQFFGPGTRLTVL.

The gene calls are TRBV12-3 or TRBV12-4 and TRBJ1-1; 10 bases map to TRBD1. The CDR3 totals 15 residues. Trimming took 6 bases from V and 5 from J; bases not matched to a gene: 9. CDR3 loop: CASSPSGQGGTEAFF. CDR3 sequence (DNA): TGTGCCAGCAGCCCCTCTGGACAGGGGGGAACTGAAGCTTTCTTT.

This chain joins TRBV28 and TRBJ1-2, with TRBD1 matching over 11 bases. V gave up 8 bases and J gave up 8 bases; unmatched junction bases: 10. Germline V lookup: CDR1 MDHEN, CDR2 SYDVKM. CDR3 size: 14 residues. The chain's CDR3 is CASGLGQGARGYTF. CDR3 coding DNA: TGTGCCAGCGGCCTTGGACAGGGGGCGAGGGGCTACACCTTC.

The V and J genes are TRBV6-5 and TRBJ1-6; 8 bases match TRBD1. CDR3 length equals 16 residues. Germline lookup yields CDR1 MNHEY and CDR2 SVGAGI. The junction had 5 bases not matched to a gene; V was cut back by 0 bases and J by 7 bases. This CDR3 reads CASSYSVGQANSPLHF. The CDR3 coding sequence is TGTGCCAGCAGTTACTCCGTGGGACAGGCAAATTCACCCCTCCACTTT.

This clonotype was observed at least ten times. The V and J genes are TRBV4-3 and TRBJ2-1; a possible D gene is TRBD2 (6 bases). The germline V gene has CDR1 LGHNA and CDR2 YSLEER. The ends were cut back, 6 bases at V and 9 bases at J, with 15 bases in the middle. The CDR3 runs 13 residues. The CDR3 DNA reads TGCGCCAGCAGAGGTAGGGGAGGAAGTGAGCAGTTCTTC. This codes for CASRGRGGSEQFF.

The chain combines TRBV6-5 with TRBJ2-5, with D possibly TRBD1 on 5 matching bases. V lost 4 bases to trimming and J lost 5 bases, with 14 bases between them. Germline V lookup: CDR1 MNHEY, CDR2 SVGAGI. CDR3 size: 14 residues. The CDR3 region is CASSWGRAHETQYF. The CDR3, as DNA: TGTGCCAGCAGTTGGGGCAGGGCCCACGAGACCCAGTACTTC.

About this clonotype: A much larger clone differs from this one at a single base, so this may be a read error. The V call is TRBV7-9, the J call TRBJ1-2, with D perhaps matching TRBD1 (5 bases). Per the germline V gene, CDR1 is SEHNR and CDR2 is FQNEAQ (reference sequence). This CDR3 contains 12 residues. CDR3 nucleotides: TGTGCCAGCAGAGGGGATTCCTATGACTACACCTTC. It yields the protein CASRGDSYDYTF.

The chain couples TRBV7-2 to TRBJ2-7; D might be TRBD1 (6 bases). CDR3 length equals 14 residues. V lost 5 bases, J lost 3 bases, and 14 bases lay in between. Germline V gives CDR1 SGHTA, CDR2 FQGNSA. The CDR3 reads CASSPGAGVYEQYF. CDR3 DNA sequence: TGTGCCAGCAGCCCAGGGGCTGGTGTCTACGAGCAGTACTTC.

This clonotype occurred many times. The chain has TRBV29-1 and TRBJ2-1, with TRBD1 matching 8 bases. The V gene end was trimmed by 4 bases and the J gene end by 4 bases; junction bases not matched to a gene: 3. The CDR3 runs to 13 residues. Per the germline V gene, CDR1 is SQVTM and CDR2 is ANQGSEA. The chain's CDR3 is CSVGGQAYNEQFF. CDR3 sequence (DNA): TGCAGCGTTGGGGGACAGGCGTACAATGAGCAGTTCTTC.

A note on this clonotype: A much bigger clone sits one base away, suggesting this may be a read error. This rearrangement joins TRBV29-1 to TRBJ2-7, with 7 bases lining up with TRBD1. The V and J ends lost 4 bases and 5 bases, in that order; junction bases with no gene match: 8. This CDR3 is built from 13 residues. Per germline, CDR1 SQVTM and CDR2 ANQGSEA. The CDR3 loop is CSVAGTDVDEQYF. DNA of the CDR3: TGCAGCGTTGCCGGGACAGACGTCGACGAGCAGTACTTC.

J is TRBJ2-1 and V is TRBV27, with D unresolved. Germline V CDR1 and CDR2: MNHEY, SMNVEV (reference sequence). This CDR3 is 15 amino acids long. With 0 bases removed from V and 1 base from J, the gap between germline ends came to 7 bases. The CDR3 DNA follows: TGTGCCAGCAGTTTATCTAGCAGTTCCTACAATGAGCAGTTCTTC. This gives the protein CASSLSSSSYNEQFF.